A single sample gave rise to the 29 T cell receptor beta chains below, sequenced in a study of OX40 agonist ivuxolimab in advanced cancers. The protocol used for the library was the immunoSEQ multiplex PCR assay. Sourced from immuneACCESS, this table was stored by TCRdb with only in-frame sequences that have V and J called. A share of the clones is absent; for the studies checked, an unresolved V gene accounts for under half, and the remainder has no known explanation. Across this sample there are tens of thousands of clones, with under 90% seen only once. About 30% of the sample belongs to the ten largest clones. Sequenced here: CD4+ or CD8+ T cells sorted from blood, sampled in a trial of the OX40 agonist ivuxolimab. These receptors came from an adult with an advanced solid tumor such as melanoma, head and neck, liver or kidney cancer.

V and J are TRBV11-2 and TRBJ2-7, with 10 bases lining up with TRBD1. This CDR3 region has 15 residues. After removal of 1 base from V and 5 bases from J, the junction contained 5 bases not matched to a gene. CDR1 is SGHAT, CDR2 FQNNGV, per germline. The CDR3 DNA reads as TGTGCCAGCAGCTTAGGACAGGGGGCTGGTCACGAGCAGTACTTC. Protein sequence: CASSLGQGAGHEQYF.

This clone was recorded once. This rearrangement joins TRBV6-4 to TRBJ2-1; D may be TRBD2 (5 bases). From germline, CDR1 is MRHNA and CDR2 SNTAGT. The V gene lost 3 bases and the J gene lost 10 bases, with 7 bases spanning the gap. The CDR3 has 11 amino acids. This chain's CDR3 is CASSEGGEQFF. CDR3 sequence (DNA): TGTGCCAGCAGTGAGGGCGGGGAGCAGTTCTTC.

V and J are TRBV7-2 and TRBJ1-2; D is unclear. Germline V CDR1 and CDR2: SGHTA, FQGNSA. The CDR3 extends over 12 amino acids. The V and J ends lost 3 bases and 3 bases respectively, with 5 bases between them. The CDR3 sequence is CASSFRDYGYTF. CDR3 nucleotides: TGTGCCAGCAGCTTTAGAGACTATGGCTACACCTTC.

This clone has only one observation. The DNA of the CDR3 is TGTGCCAGCAGCTCTACGAGCGGCTACGAGCAGTACTTC. It yields the protein CASSSTSGYEQYF. The V call is TRBV7-9, the J call TRBJ2-7, with D perhaps TRBD2 (5 bases). V was clipped by 4 bases and J by 3 bases, with 10 bases between them. This CDR3 contains 13 residues. Germline V gene lookup returns CDR1 SEHNR and CDR2 FQNEAQ (reference sequence). The entire variable domain, with the rest obtained from reference TRBV7-9 and TRBJ2-7, is as follows: DTGVSQNPRHKITKRGQNVTFRCDPISEHNRLYWYRQTLGQGPEFLTYFQNEAQLEKSRLLSDRFSAERPKGSFSTLEIQRTEQGDSAMYLCASSSTSGYEQYFGPGTRLTVT.

This rearrangement joins TRBV9 to TRBJ1-1; unclear D gene. The CDR3 contains 14 residues. The germline V and J ends were trimmed by 0 bases and 3 bases, with 9 bases remaining between them. Germline lookup yields CDR1 SGDLS and CDR2 YYNGEE. DNA for the CDR3: TGTGCCAGCAGCGTAGAGGGTTGGGACACTGAAGCTTTCTTT. Protein: CASSVEGWDTEAFF. Filled out from reference TRBV9 and TRBJ1-1, the complete variable domain reads DSGVTQTPKHLITATGQRVTLRCSPRSGDLSVYWYQQSLDQGLQFLIQYYNGEERAKGNILERFSAQQFPDLHSELNLSSLELGDSALYFCASSVEGWDTEAFFGQGTRLTVV.

The chain joins TRBV7-8 to TRBJ1-5; TRBD1 agrees at 8 bases. The V gene end was trimmed by 3 bases and the J gene end by 2 bases; junction bases not matched to a gene: 6. This CDR3 contains 16 residues. CDR1 and CDR2 (germline): SGHVS, FQNEAQ. This chain's CDR3 is CASSFYRGDGNQPQHF. The CDR3 DNA follows: TGTGCCAGCAGCTTCTACAGGGGGGACGGCAATCAGCCCCAGCATTTT.

The V and J genes are TRBV9 and TRBJ2-7; tentatively, D is TRBD1 (7 bases). There are 15 residues in the CDR3. V was trimmed by 0 bases and J by 2 bases, leaving 12 bases between them. Germline values: CDR1 SGDLS, CDR2 YYNGEE. The CDR3 reads CASSVGSGGTYEQYF. The CDR3 coding sequence is TGTGCCAGCAGCGTAGGCTCAGGGGGGACCTACGAGCAGTACTTC.

V is TRBV7-9 and J is TRBJ2-3; 7 bases agree with TRBD2. The CDR3 is made up of 17 amino acids. Looked up from germline, CDR1 is SEHNR and CDR2 is FQNEAQ (reference sequence). V lost 7 bases, J lost 5 bases, and 18 bases stayed unmatched. The CDR3 spells CASTSSGAGATLDTQYF. CDR3 sequence (DNA): TGTGCCAGCACCTCAAGTGGGGCGGGAGCGACGTTAGATACGCAGTATTTT. The full variable domain, completed using reference TRBV7-9 and TRBJ2-3, is DTGVSQNPRHKITKRGQNVTFRCDPISEHNRLYWYRQTLGQGPEFLTYFQNEAQLEKSRLLSDRFSAERPKGSFSTLEIQRTEQGDSAMYLCASTSSGAGATLDTQYFGPGTRLTVL.

Here the CDR3 DNA reads TGTGCCAGCAGCTACGGGACGGCGGGGTGGAATCAGCCCCAGCATTTT. Its protein is CASSYGTAGWNQPQHF. V gene TRBV5-6 combines with J gene TRBJ1-5; perhaps TRBD1 as D (5 bases). V gave up 3 bases and J gave up 4 bases, with 17 bases separating them. CDR3 length: 16 residues. The germline CDR1 and CDR2 sequences are SGHDT and YYEEEE.

This clone was recorded once. At one boundary the junction diverges from the germline segment, which might be a read error. The chain combines TRBV15 with TRBJ2-7, with D perhaps assigned TRBD1 or TRBD2 (5 bases each). The CDR3 extends over 11 amino acids. Per germline, CDR1 LNHNV and CDR2 YYDKDF (reference sequence). CDR3 loop: CATSPRDRTVF. In DNA form, the CDR3 reads TGTGCCACCAGTCCCCGGGACCGTACCGTCTTC. Combining the CDR3 with reference TRBV15 and TRBJ2-7 gives the whole variable domain DAMVIQNPRYQVTQFGKPVTLSCSQTLNHNVMYWYQQKSSQAPKLLFHYYDKDFNNEADTPDNFQSRRPNTSFCFLDIRSPGLGDTAMYLCATSPRDRTVFGPGTRLTVT.

The chain combines TRBV28 with TRBJ1-5, with TRBD1 matching over 8 bases. Germline CDR1 and CDR2: MDHEN and SYDVKM. Germline trimming cut 2 bases from V and 0 bases from J; bases unmatched to any gene: 9. The CDR3 extends over 18 amino acids. The DNA of the CDR3 is TGTGCCAGCAGTTTAGGGGTCACAGGGGGGTATAGCAATCAGCCCCAGCATTTT. It yields the protein CASSLGVTGGYSNQPQHF.

V is TRBV29-1 and J is TRBJ2-1, with D unclear. In germline, CDR1 is SQVTM, CDR2 ANQGSEA. Between the trimmed V and J ends, which lost 7 bases and 0 bases, there was a span of 7 bases. The CDR3 sequence is 12 residues long. CDR3 bases: TGCAGCGGGGCTGGCTCCTACAATGAGCAGTTCTTC. Translated: CSGAGSYNEQFF.

By proportion, this clone is medium-sized. The CDR3 is CASSDHPYEQYF. For the CDR3, the DNA is TGTGCCAGCAGTGATCACCCCTACGAGCAGTACTTC. The chain recombines TRBV2 with TRBJ2-7; the D is unclear. Trimming pared 3 bases from V and 2 bases from J, leaving 5 bases between. Per the germline V gene, CDR1 is SNHLY and CDR2 is FYNNEI. CDR3 length: 12 residues.

The chain employs TRBV4-1 and TRBJ2-5; maybe TRBD1 (6 bases). Germline lookup yields CDR1 MGHRA and CDR2 YSYEKL. The V end was cut by 4 bases, the J end by 5 bases, with 20 bases between. CDR3 length: 16 residues. The CDR3 region is CASSLYGEGVQETQYF. The CDR3 coding sequence is TGCGCCAGCAGCCTCTATGGAGAGGGGGTCCAGGAGACCCAGTACTTC.

The chain employs TRBV4-1 and TRBJ1-1, with D possibly matching TRBD1 (5 bases). The germline CDR1 and CDR2 sequences are MGHRA and YSYEKL. V gave up 2 bases and J gave up 1 base, with 17 bases separating them. This CDR3 comprises 17 residues. The CDR3 region has the DNA TGCGCCAGCAGCCAAATTTTAGTCGGGACCGCGAACACTGAAGCTTTCTTT. This gives the protein CASSQILVGTANTEAFF.

The genes are TRBV18 and TRBJ2-7; no reliable D call. V was clipped by 3 bases and J by 4 bases, with 19 bases between them. CDR3 size: 16 residues. Per germline, CDR1 KGHSH and CDR2 LQKENI. CDR3 protein: CASSPGRPGRVYEQYF. CDR3 sequence (DNA): TGTGCCAGCTCACCCGGCAGGCCCGGCCGTGTTTACGAGCAGTACTTC.

The chain has TRBV6-5 and TRBJ1-2, with a possible D match to TRBD1 (5 bases). Looked up from germline, CDR1 is MNHEY and CDR2 is SVGAGI. Trimming removed 5 bases from V and 3 bases from J, with 13 bases in between. The CDR3 runs to 14 residues. The CDR3 loop is CASSPFGGDYGYTF. Here the CDR3 DNA reads TGTGCCAGCAGTCCGTTCGGGGGTGACTATGGCTACACCTTC.

This chain links TRBV5-4 with TRBJ2-2; D perhaps matches TRBD2 (5 bases). Germline loops: CDR1 SGHNT, CDR2 YYREEE (reference sequence). Trimming took off 3 bases at V and 4 bases at J, with 7 bases between the two ends. The CDR3 runs to 13 residues. CDR3 nucleotide sequence: TGTGCCAGCAGCTCGGGGAGCACCGGGGAGCTGTTTTTT. It yields the protein CASSSGSTGELFF.

This clone was observed a single time. J is TRBJ2-3 and V is TRBV13, with a possible D match to TRBD2 (6 bases). The CDR3 length is 14 residues. Trimming shortened V by 1 base and J by 1 base, and 6 bases separated the two germline ends. CDR1 PRHDT and CDR2 FYEKMQ come from the germline V gene (reference sequence). CDR3 bases: TGTGCCAGCAGCTTAGCGGGGGGCACAGATACGCAGTATTTT. The encoded protein is CASSLAGGTDTQYF.

The DNA of the CDR3 is TGTGCAAGTCGCTTAGTATTTCCAGGTCTACGGGAATACACCTACGAGCAGTACTTC. It specifies CASRLVFPGLREYTYEQYF. V usage is TRBV12-2 and J usage is TRBJ2-7; no DNA check was done on the table's D call, TRBD2. TRBV12-2 is a known pseudogene. This CDR3 comprises 19 residues.

The V gene is TRBV6-4, the J gene TRBJ1-5; 7 bases match TRBD1. CDR1 is MRHNA and CDR2 is SNTAGT in the germline V gene. The ends lost 5 bases at V and 7 bases at J; junction bases unmatched: 5. The CDR3 totals 13 residues. In DNA, the CDR3 is TGTGCCAGCAGTACAGGGGAAGTACAGCCCCAGCATTTT. Protein: CASSTGEVQPQHF.

The V gene is TRBV28, the J gene TRBJ2-3, with TRBD2 matching 14 bases. Germline lookup yields CDR1 MDHEN and CDR2 SYDVKM. The CDR3 spans 21 residues. Trimming removed 3 bases from V and 2 bases from J; junction bases left unmatched: 16. The CDR3 nucleotides are TGTGCCAGCAGTTTGGTACCGGGACTAGCGGGAGCCCACGGGCACACAGATACGCAGTATTTT. Encoded protein: CASSLVPGLAGAHGHTDTQYF.

The chain couples TRBV28 to TRBJ2-7; D perhaps matches TRBD1 (5 bases). Germline CDR1 MDHEN, CDR2 SYDVKM. CDR3 length: 13 amino acids. CDR3 protein: CAHAPGHLYEQYF. The CDR3 DNA sequence: TGTGCTCATGCACCAGGGCACTTATACGAGCAGTACTTC.

This clone was seen just once. This chain joins TRBV28 and TRBJ1-5, with 7 nucleotides matching TRBD1. The CDR3 is 13 amino acids. After removal of 6 bases from V and 6 bases from J, the junction contained 5 bases not matched to a gene. Germline lookup yields CDR1 MDHEN and CDR2 SYDVKM. CDR3 DNA sequence: TGTGCCAGCAGCCTGACAGGGACTCAGCCCCAGCATTTT. Protein product: CASSLTGTQPQHF.

This clone has a handful of counts. This specimen includes other DNA sequences encoding the same CDR3. This chain uses TRBV7-9 with TRBJ2-1; D uncertain. The CDR3 is made up of 12 amino acids. Germline V gene lookup returns CDR1 SEHNR and CDR2 FQNEAQ (reference sequence). The V end was cut by 1 base, the J end by 4 bases, with 2 bases between. The CDR3 region is CASSLVYNEQFF. The DNA of the CDR3 is TGTGCCAGCAGCTTAGTGTACAATGAGCAGTTCTTC.

In this sample, this clone turned up a few times. The rearrangement joins TRBV9 to TRBJ1-2; no definite D call. V was trimmed by 2 bases and J by 7 bases, leaving 18 bases between them. Germline CDR1 is SGDLS and CDR2 is YYNGEE. The CDR3 loop spans 15 amino acids. The CDR3 loop reads CASSVGPLGGSGYTF. For the CDR3, the DNA is TGTGCCAGCAGCGTCGGACCCTTGGGAGGTTCTGGCTACACCTTC.

V gene TRBV6-5 combines with J gene TRBJ2-1; D is unclear. Germline assignment: CDR1 MNHEY and CDR2 SVGAGI. V shed 4 bases and J shed 6 bases, with 4 bases lying between them. The CDR3 is made up of 11 amino acids. CDR3 bases: TGTGCCAGCAGTTGGAGCAATGAGCAGTTCTTC. Protein sequence: CASSWSNEQFF.

The rearrangement joins TRBV11-3 to TRBJ2-7; D is perhaps TRBD2 (7 bases). The germline CDR1 and CDR2 sequences are SGHNT and YENEEA. This CDR3 has 14 residues. Between the trimmed V and J ends, which lost 5 bases and 2 bases, there was a span of 13 bases. The chain's CDR3 is CASSQRGATYEQYF. CDR3 coding DNA: TGTGCCAGCAGCCAACGGGGGGCAACCTACGAGCAGTACTTC.

The rearrangement joins TRBV19 to TRBJ2-7; D call uncertain. The germline V gene encodes CDR1 LNHDA and CDR2 SQIVND (reference sequence). V was cut by 3 bases and J by 5 bases, with 5 bases left in between. The CDR3 covers 11 residues. The CDR3 DNA reads as TGTGCCAGTAGTATTGCGGACGAGCAGTACTTC. Amino acid sequence: CASSIADEQYF. The entire variable domain, with the rest obtained from reference TRBV19 and TRBJ2-7, is as follows: DGGITQSPKYLFRKEGQNVTLSCEQNLNHDAMYWYRQDPGQGLRLIYYSQIVNDFQKGDIAEGYSVSREKKESFPLTVTSAQKNPTAFYLCASSIADEQYFGPGTRLTVT.